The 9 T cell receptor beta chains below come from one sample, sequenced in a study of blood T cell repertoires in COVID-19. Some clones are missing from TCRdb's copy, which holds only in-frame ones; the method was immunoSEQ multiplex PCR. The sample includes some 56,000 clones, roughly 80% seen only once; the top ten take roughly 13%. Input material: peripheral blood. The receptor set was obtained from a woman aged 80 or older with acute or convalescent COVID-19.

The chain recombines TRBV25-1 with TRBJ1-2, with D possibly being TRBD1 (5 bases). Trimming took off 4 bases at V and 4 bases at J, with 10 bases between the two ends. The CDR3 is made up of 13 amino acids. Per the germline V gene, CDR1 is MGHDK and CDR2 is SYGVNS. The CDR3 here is CASSVREAYGYTF. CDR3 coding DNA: TGTGCCAGCAGTGTCAGGGAAGCCTATGGCTACACCTTC.

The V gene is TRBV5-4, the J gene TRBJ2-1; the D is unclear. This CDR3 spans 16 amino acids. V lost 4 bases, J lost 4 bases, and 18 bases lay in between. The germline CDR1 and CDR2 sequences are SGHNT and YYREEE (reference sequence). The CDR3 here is CASSPHWPPGYNEQFF. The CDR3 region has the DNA TGTGCCAGCAGCCCTCACTGGCCCCCGGGTTACAATGAGCAGTTCTTC.

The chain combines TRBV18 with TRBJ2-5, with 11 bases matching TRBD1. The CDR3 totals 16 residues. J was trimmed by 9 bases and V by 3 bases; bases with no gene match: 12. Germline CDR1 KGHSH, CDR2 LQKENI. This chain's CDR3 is CASSPAGTGGLVAQYF. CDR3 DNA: TGTGCCAGCTCACCTGCCGGGACAGGGGGTTTGGTCGCCCAGTACTTC.

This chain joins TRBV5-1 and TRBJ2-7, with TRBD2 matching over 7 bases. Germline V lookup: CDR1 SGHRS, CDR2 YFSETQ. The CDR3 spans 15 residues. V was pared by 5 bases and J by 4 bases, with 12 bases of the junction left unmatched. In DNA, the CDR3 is TGCGCCAGCAGGGAAGGGACTACAAAGTCTTACGAGCAGTACTTC. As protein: CASREGTTKSYEQYF.

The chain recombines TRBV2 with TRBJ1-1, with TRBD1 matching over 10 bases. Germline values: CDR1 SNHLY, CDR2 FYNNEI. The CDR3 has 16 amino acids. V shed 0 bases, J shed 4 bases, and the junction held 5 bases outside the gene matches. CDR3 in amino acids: CASSEAPGQGTTEAFF. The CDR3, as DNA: TGTGCCAGCAGTGAAGCGCCGGGACAGGGGACCACTGAAGCTTTCTTT.

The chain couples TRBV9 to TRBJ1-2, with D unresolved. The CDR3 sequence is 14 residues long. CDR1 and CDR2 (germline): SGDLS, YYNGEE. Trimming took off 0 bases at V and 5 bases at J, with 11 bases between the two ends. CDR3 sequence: CASSVEAGGYGYTF. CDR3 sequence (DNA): TGTGCCAGCAGCGTAGAGGCAGGAGGGTATGGCTACACCTTC.

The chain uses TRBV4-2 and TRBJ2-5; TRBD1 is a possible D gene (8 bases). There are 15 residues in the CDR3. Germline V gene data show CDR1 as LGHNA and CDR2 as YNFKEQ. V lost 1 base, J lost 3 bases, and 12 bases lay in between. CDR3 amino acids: CASSQATGGEETQYF. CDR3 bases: TGTGCCAGCAGCCAAGCCACAGGGGGGGAAGAGACCCAGTACTTC.

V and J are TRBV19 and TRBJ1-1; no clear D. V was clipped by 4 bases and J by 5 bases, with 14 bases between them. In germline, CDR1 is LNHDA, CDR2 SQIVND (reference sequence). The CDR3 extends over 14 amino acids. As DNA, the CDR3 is TGTGCCAGTAGTAGAGGACTGACTCATACTGAAGCTTTCTTT. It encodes CASSRGLTHTEAFF.

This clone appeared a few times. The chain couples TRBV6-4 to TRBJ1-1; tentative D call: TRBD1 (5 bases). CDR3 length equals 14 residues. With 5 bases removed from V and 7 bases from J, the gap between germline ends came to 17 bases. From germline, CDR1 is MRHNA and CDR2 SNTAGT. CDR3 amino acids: CASSLHAEDSEAFF. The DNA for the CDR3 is TGTGCCAGCAGTCTGCACGCCGAAGACAGTGAAGCTTTCTTT.